These T cell receptor beta chains were read from a single sample in a study of blood T cell repertoires in COVID-19. The data were produced by immunoSEQ multiplex PCR, yet TCRdb's version contains in-frame clones alone and is incomplete. The sample contains approximately 150,000 clones, roughly 87% of which appear only once. Specimen: peripheral blood. These TCRs come from a woman aged 45-65 years with acute or convalescent COVID-19. Each CDR3 is given with its conserved first and last residue. Fields, in order: J gene, D gene, V gene, clone size, CDR3 DNA, CDR3 protein. A D gene is named only where the DNA matches it firmly. Only part of the rows carry a size: once, few, many, or a class if the clone is expanded.

TRBJ2-2,-,TRBV19,-,TGTGCCAGTAGTCGAGCTGCCGGGGAGCTGTTTTTT,CASSRAAGELFF
TRBJ1-1,-,TRBV6-2/TRBV6-3,-,TGTGCCAGCAGTTACTCGAGCGTATGGAGGTTGAACACTGAAGCTTTCTTT,CASSYSSVWRLNTEAFF
TRBJ1-5,TRBD1,TRBV27,once,TGTGCCAGCAGTTCCGGACAGGGTGAGAATCAGCCCCAGCATTTT,CASSSGQGENQPQHF
TRBJ2-5,-,TRBV24-1,-,TGTGCCACCAGTGGTGCGGCGGAGGGGACCCAGTACTTC,CATSGAAEGTQYF
TRBJ1-4,-,TRBV30,-,TGTGCCTGGAAGAGTGCAACTAATGAAAAACTGTTTTTT,CAWKSATNEKLFF
TRBJ1-1,TRBD1,TRBV19,-,TGTGCCAGTAGGGACAGGGATACTGAAGCTTTCTTT,CASRDRDTEAFF
TRBJ2-5,TRBD1,TRBV18,-,TGTGCCAGCTCAACGCGCAGGGGGCGGGAGACCCAGTACTTC,CASSTRRGRETQYF
TRBJ1-2,TRBD1,TRBV5-1,-,TGCGCCAGCAGCCCCCAACAGGGGAACTATGGCTACACCTTC,CASSPQQGNYGYTF
TRBJ2-3,TRBD1,TRBV28,few,TGTGCCAGCAGTCCCCTACAGGGGGTGAGGACAGATACGCAGTATTTT,CASSPLQGVRTDTQYF
TRBJ1-1,-,TRBV29-1,-,TGCAGCGTTGAGATCGTTTCAGTGAACACTGAAGCTTTCTTT,CSVEIVSVNTEAFF
TRBJ2-7,TRBD1,TRBV7-6,once,TGTGCCAGCAGCTTAGGGACAGGGGGACTTTACGAGCAGTACTTC,CASSLGTGGLYEQYF
TRBJ1-6,-,TRBV6-5,-,TGTGCCAGCAGGGAGGCTATTAATTCACCCCTCCACTTT,CASREAINSPLHF
TRBJ2-5,-,TRBV7-2,-,TGTGCCAGCAGCTTAGATTCCCTAGCAGGGACCCAGTACTTC,CASSLDSLAGTQYF
TRBJ1-2,-,TRBV11-2,once,TGTGCCAGCAGCTTTCGCAGGGGCTATGGCTACACCTTC,CASSFRRGYGYTF
TRBJ2-5,TRBD2,TRBV24-1,-,TGTGCCACCCGGGAGGCAAACCAAGAGACCCAGTACTTC,CATREANQETQYF
TRBJ1-4,TRBD1,TRBV6-2/TRBV6-3,-,TGTGCCAGCAGTTCCTGGACAGGGCTCGGTGAAAAACTGTTTTTT,CASSSWTGLGEKLFF
TRBJ1-2,TRBD1,TRBV9,few,TGTGCCAGCAGCACCCACCTCCGGGACAGCTATGGCTACACCTTC,CASSTHLRDSYGYTF
TRBJ1-1,TRBD1,TRBV19,-,TGTGCCAGTAGTAGAGACAGGGTCACTGAAGCTTTCTTT,CASSRDRVTEAFF
TRBJ1-3,TRBD1,TRBV9,-,TGTGCCAGCAGCCCCTCCGGGACAGGGGAGGGAAACACCATATATTTT,CASSPSGTGEGNTIYF
TRBJ2-5,-,TRBV6-1,-,TGTGCCAGCAGTGAAGTTGGCAGGGTAGAGACCCAGTACTTC,CASSEVGRVETQYF
TRBJ2-1,-,TRBV6-1,-,TGTGCCAGCAGTGAAGCTTCTAGGTCGATCTATCTTGACAATGAGCAGTTCTTC,CASSEASRSIYLDNEQFF
TRBJ2-7,TRBD1,TRBV12-3/TRBV12-4,-,TGTGCCAGCAGTTTGGCAGGGGGATACGAGCAGTACTTC,CASSLAGGYEQYF
TRBJ2-7,TRBD1,TRBV6-2/TRBV6-3,once,TGTGCCAGCAGCCGGACAGGAAAACCTCCCGGCGGCTACGAGCAGTACTTC,CASSRTGKPPGGYEQYF
TRBJ2-3,-,TRBV12-2,few,TGTGCAAGTCGCCCCAGAGGGGCGGGGGGGACAGATACGCAGTATTTT,CASRPRGAGGTDTQYF
TRBJ2-2,-,TRBV11-2,-,TGTGCCAGCAGCCCCGGACAGACAAACACCGGGGAGCTGTTTTTT,CASSPGQTNTGELFF
TRBJ1-1,TRBD1,TRBV5-1,-,TGCGCCAGCAGCACGGGACAGGGCGGATACACTGAAGCTTTCTTT,CASSTGQGGYTEAFF
TRBJ2-7,TRBD2,TRBV10-2,-,TGCGCCAGCAGTCCCGTGCCGGGACTAGCATCCTACGAGCAGTACTTC,CASSPVPGLASYEQYF
TRBJ1-5,-,TRBV12-3/TRBV12-4,few,TGTGCCAGCAGTCGAACGGGCAATCAGCCCCAGCATTTT,CASSRTGNQPQHF
TRBJ1-2,-,TRBV5-6,-,TGTGCCAGCAGACCAACAGAACCCCGCTATGGCTACACCTTC,CASRPTEPRYGYTF
TRBJ1-4,-,TRBV6-2/TRBV6-3,-,TGTGCCAGCAGTTTAAGAAACGTACGGGGTGGAGAAAAACTGTTTTTT,CASSLRNVRGGEKLFF
TRBJ2-7,-,TRBV11-3,-,TGTGCCAGCAGCGCATGGGGCCTAGGTGCCTACGAGCAGTACTTC,CASSAWGLGAYEQYF
TRBJ1-2,-,TRBV6-2/TRBV6-3,few,TGTGCCAGCAGTTACTCTAAGAACAGAAGTGGCTACACCTTC,CASSYSKNRSGYTF
TRBJ1-2,-,TRBV14,-,TGTGCCAGCAATCAATCCGGTGACTATGGCTACACCTTC,CASNQSGDYGYTF
TRBJ2-7,TRBD1,TRBV5-1,-,TGCGCCAGCAGACACCGGGACAGTACCCACGAGCAGTACTTC,CASRHRDSTHEQYF
TRBJ2-2,-,TRBV7-2,-,TGTGCCAGCAGCTTAGAGTTCCGAGGCACCGGGGAGCTGTTTTTT,CASSLEFRGTGELFF
TRBJ1-2,TRBD1,TRBV18,-,TGTGCCAGCTCACCGGGGGATGGACAGGCGGGCTACACCTTC,CASSPGDGQAGYTF
TRBJ2-2,TRBD2,TRBV20-1,once,TGCAGTGCTAGTCCTAGCGGGTATATAGGCGGGGAGCTGTTTTTT,CSASPSGYIGGELFF
TRBJ1-2,-,TRBV7-9,-,TGTGCCAGCAGCTTAGCCGCCCTTGGCGGCTATGGCTACACCTTC,CASSLAALGGYGYTF
TRBJ2-5,TRBD1,TRBV24-1,-,TGTGCCACCAGTGATCCCCGGACAGGTTGGGAGACCCAGTACTTC,CATSDPRTGWETQYF
TRBJ2-3,-,TRBV23-1,-,TGCGCCAGCAGTCAAAGAGGGGGTCCGGCAGATACGCAGTATTTT,CASSQRGGPADTQYF
TRBJ2-7,-,TRBV6-5,-,TGTGCCAGCAGTTACCGGGACTCGCGGGACGAGCAGTACTTC,CASSYRDSRDEQYF
TRBJ1-5,-,TRBV6-2/TRBV6-3,-,TGTGCCAGCAGTAACCGAGGGGGAAGCAATCAGCCCCAGCATTTT,CASSNRGGSNQPQHF
TRBJ2-1,TRBD2,TRBV7-2,-,TGTGCCAGCAGCTTAGGGGCCCCACTAGCGGGAGGAAGGAATGAGCAGTTCTTC,CASSLGAPLAGGRNEQFF
TRBJ1-1,-,TRBV19,-,TGTGCCAGCGGTGGGAGGACTATGAACACTGAAGCTTTCTTT,CASGGRTMNTEAFF
TRBJ1-2,TRBD1,TRBV6-5,-,TGTGCCAGCACCATGACAGGGAACTATGGCTACACCTTC,CASTMTGNYGYTF
TRBJ2-5,TRBD1,TRBV7-6,-,TGTGCCAGCAGCTTAGCGACGACAGGGTTGAGGGAGACCCAGTACTTC,CASSLATTGLRETQYF
TRBJ2-7,TRBD1,TRBV4-3,-,TGCGCCAGCAGCCAAGATCGACAGGGGGCCCACGAGCAGTACTTC,CASSQDRQGAHEQYF
TRBJ2-7,TRBD1,TRBV4-3,-,TGCGCCAGCAGCCGGGACAGGGGGTACGAGCAGTACTTC,CASSRDRGYEQYF
TRBJ2-7,-,TRBV10-3,-,TGTGCCATCGCCGGAGAAGCCTACGAGCAGTACTTC,CAIAGEAYEQYF
TRBJ2-7,-,TRBV4-1,once,TGCGCCAGCAGCCCCGGGTCCTCCTACGAGCAGTACTTC,CASSPGSSYEQYF
TRBJ1-5,-,TRBV5-5,-,TGTGCCAGCACTTTGGGGCCCCATAGCAATCAGCCCCAGCATTTT,CASTLGPHSNQPQHF
TRBJ2-7,TRBD2,TRBV19,-,TGTGCCAGTAGGGCTAGCGGGGGGGTCCACGAGCAGTACTTC,CASRASGGVHEQYF
TRBJ1-5,TRBD1,TRBV7-2,-,TGTGCCAGCAGCCGGGACAGTAATCAGCCCCAGCATTTT,CASSRDSNQPQHF
TRBJ2-5,TRBD2,TRBV27,-,TGTGCCAGCAGCTCCCGGGGGGGCGGAGAGACCCAGTACTTC,CASSSRGGGETQYF
TRBJ2-7,TRBD1,TRBV7-8,-,TGTGCCAGCAGCCGAGGACAGGCGGAGTCTTCCTACGAGCAGTACTTC,CASSRGQAESSYEQYF